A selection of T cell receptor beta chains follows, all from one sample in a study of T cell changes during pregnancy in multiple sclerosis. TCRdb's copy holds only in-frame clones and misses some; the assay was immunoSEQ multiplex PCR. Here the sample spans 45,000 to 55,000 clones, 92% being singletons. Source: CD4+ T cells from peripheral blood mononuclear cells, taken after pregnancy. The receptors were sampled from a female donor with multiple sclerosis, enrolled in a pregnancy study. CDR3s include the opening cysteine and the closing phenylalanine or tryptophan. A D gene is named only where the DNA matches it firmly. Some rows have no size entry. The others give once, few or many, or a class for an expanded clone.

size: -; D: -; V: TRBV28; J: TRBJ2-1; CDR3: CASSLSQGRNEQFF; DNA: TGTGCCAGCAGTTTATCGCAGGGGCGGAATGAGCAGTTCTTC
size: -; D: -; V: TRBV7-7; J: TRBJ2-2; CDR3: CATAANPNTGELFF; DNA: TGTGCTACGGCGGCGAACCCGAACACCGGGGAGCTGTTTTTT
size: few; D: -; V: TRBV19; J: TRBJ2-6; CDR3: CASSLGVGDVLTF; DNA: TGTGCCAGTAGCCTAGGGGTTGGGGACGTCCTGACTTTC
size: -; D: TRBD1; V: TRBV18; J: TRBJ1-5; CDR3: CASSQQAPGGFNNQPQHF; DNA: TGTGCCAGCTCACAACAGGCCCCAGGGGGCTTCAACAATCAGCCCCAGCATTTT
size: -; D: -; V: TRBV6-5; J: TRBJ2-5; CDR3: CASSSGGPQYF; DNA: TGTGCCAGCAGTTCCGGGGGGCCCCAGTACTTC
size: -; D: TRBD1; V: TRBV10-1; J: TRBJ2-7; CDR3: CASKHRTGVDEQYF; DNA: TGCGCCAGCAAGCATAGGACAGGGGTCGACGAGCAGTACTTC
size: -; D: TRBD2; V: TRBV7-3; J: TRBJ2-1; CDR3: CASSLSGRAGEQFF; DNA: TGTGCCAGCAGCCTTAGCGGGAGGGCTGGTGAGCAGTTCTTC
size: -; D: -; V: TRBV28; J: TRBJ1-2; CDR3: CASSFGVGGYTF; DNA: TGTGCCAGCAGCTTCGGTGTTGGTGGCTACACCTTC
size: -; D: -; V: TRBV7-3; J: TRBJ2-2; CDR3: CASSSDSSYTGELFF; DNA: TGTGCCAGCAGCTCTGACAGCTCTTACACCGGGGAGCTGTTTTTT
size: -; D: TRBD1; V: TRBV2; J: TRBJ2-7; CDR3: CASRSQGSSYEQYF; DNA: TGTGCCAGCAGATCACAGGGGTCCTCCTACGAGCAGTACTTC
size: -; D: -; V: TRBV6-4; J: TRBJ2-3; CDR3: CASSEGPFTDTQYF; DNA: TGTGCCAGCAGTGAGGGCCCCTTCACAGATACGCAGTATTTT
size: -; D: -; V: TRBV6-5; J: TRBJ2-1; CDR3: CASFNGAYNEQFF; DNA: TGTGCCAGCTTCAACGGAGCTTACAATGAGCAGTTCTTC
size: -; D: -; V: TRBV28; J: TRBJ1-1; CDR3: CASGLIRGAFF; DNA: TGTGCCAGCGGACTTATACGGGGAGCTTTCTTT
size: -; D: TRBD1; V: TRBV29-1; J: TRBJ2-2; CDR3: CSAGTGGHGTGELFF; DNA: TGCAGCGCAGGGACAGGGGGCCATGGAACCGGGGAGCTGTTTTTT
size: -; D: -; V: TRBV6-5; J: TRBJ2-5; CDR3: CASSWGERNQETQYF; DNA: TGTGCCAGCAGTTGGGGAGAGCGGAACCAAGAGACCCAGTACTTC
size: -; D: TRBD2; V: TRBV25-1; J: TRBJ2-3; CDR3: CASSDPRTSGSDTQYF; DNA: TGTGCCAGCAGTGACCCTCGGACTAGCGGGAGTGATACGCAGTATTTT
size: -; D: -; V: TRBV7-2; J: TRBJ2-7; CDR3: CASSVAERTTYEQYF; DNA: TGTGCCAGCAGCGTCGCAGAGCGGACTACCTACGAGCAGTACTTC
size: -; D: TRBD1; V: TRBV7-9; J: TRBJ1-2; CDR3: CASSRGGNSYGYTF; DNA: TGTGCCAGCAGCCGAGGGGGCAATAGCTATGGCTACACCTTC
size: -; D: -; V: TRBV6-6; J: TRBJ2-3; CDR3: CASSSTAGGGTDTQYF; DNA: TGTGCCAGCAGTTCTACAGCGGGCGGCGGCACAGATACGCAGTATTTT
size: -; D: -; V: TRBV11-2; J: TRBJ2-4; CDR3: CASSLPLNIQYF; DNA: TGTGCCAGCAGCTTACCCCTAAACATTCAGTACTTC
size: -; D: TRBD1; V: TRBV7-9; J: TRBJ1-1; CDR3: CASSSNRGVNTEAFF; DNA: TGTGCCAGCAGTTCAAACAGGGGGGTGAACACTGAAGCTTTCTTT
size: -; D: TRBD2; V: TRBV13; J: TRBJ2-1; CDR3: CASGGAGGIYNEQFF; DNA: TGTGCCAGCGGGGGAGCGGGAGGTATCTACAATGAGCAGTTCTTC
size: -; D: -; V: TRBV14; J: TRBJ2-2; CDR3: CASSLLDTTGELFF; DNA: TGTGCCAGCAGCCTTCTAGATACCACCGGGGAGCTGTTTTTT
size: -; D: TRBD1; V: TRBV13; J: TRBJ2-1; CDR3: CASSFGDRPSYNEQFF; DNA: TGTGCCAGCAGCTTCGGGGACAGGCCTTCTTACAATGAGCAGTTCTTC
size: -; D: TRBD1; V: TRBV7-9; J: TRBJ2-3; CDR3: CASSFQTGTDTQYF; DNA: TGTGCCAGCAGCTTCCAGACAGGGACAGATACGCAGTATTTT
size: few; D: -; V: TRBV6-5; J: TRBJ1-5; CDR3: CASRIREYSNQPQHF; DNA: TGTGCCAGCAGGATCCGGGAGTATAGCAATCAGCCCCAGCATTTT
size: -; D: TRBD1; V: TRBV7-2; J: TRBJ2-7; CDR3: CASSPDRGYEQYF; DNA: TGTGCCAGCAGCCCCGACAGGGGATACGAGCAGTACTTC